This is a list of T cell receptor beta chains from one sample in a study of T cells in tuberculosis. Method: immunoSEQ multiplex PCR; TCRdb's copy keeps in-frame clones and lacks some. The sample yields 80,000 to 100,000 clones, approximately 90% seen once. The sequencing input was CD1b-GMM tetramer-negative cells sorted from PBMCs. Receptors originate from an adult woman with latent tuberculosis. CDR3s include the opening cysteine and the closing phenylalanine or tryptophan. D genes are given only for firm matches. Clone size is stated in some rows and not others, as once, few, many or a class when expanded.

d_call j_call clone_size v_call cdr3_aa cdr3_nt
- TRBJ2-5 - TRBV29-1 CSAPQETQYF TGCAGCGCCCCACAAGAGACCCAGTACTTC
TRBD1 TRBJ1-2 - TRBV27 CASSRTGPNYGYTF TGTGCCAGCAGTAGGACAGGTCCTAACTATGGCTACACCTTC
TRBD1 TRBJ2-5 - TRBV30 CAWSPGQGYQETQYF TGTGCCTGGAGTCCGGGACAGGGGTACCAAGAGACCCAGTACTTC
- TRBJ1-1 - TRBV5-4 CASSQSGALTEAFF TGTGCCAGCAGCCAAAGCGGGGCCCTGACTGAAGCTTTCTTT
- TRBJ1-2 - TRBV7-2 CASSLVQGNYGYTF TGTGCCAGCAGCTTAGTGCAGGGAAACTATGGCTACACCTTC
TRBD2 TRBJ2-3 - TRBV5-1 CASSLDRGGDTQYF TGCGCCAGCAGCTTGGACCGGGGGGGAGATACGCAGTATTTT
TRBD2 TRBJ2-5 - TRBV19 CASTFGTSGGETQYF TGTGCCAGTACCTTTGGGACTAGCGGGGGGGAGACCCAGTACTTC
- TRBJ1-6 - TRBV5-8 CASSFFKTVNSPLHF TGTGCCAGCAGCTTCTTTAAGACAGTTAATTCCCCCCTCCACTTT
TRBD1 TRBJ1-4 - TRBV5-1 CASSLDRNEKLFF TGCGCCAGCAGCCTGGACAGGAACGAAAAACTGTTTTTT
- TRBJ1-1 once TRBV5-1 CASVKDSMNTEAFF TGCGCCAGCGTTAAGGACAGCATGAACACTGAAGCTTTCTTT
- TRBJ2-4 - TRBV13 CASSPQRASGPRGGLAKNIQYF TGTGCCAGCAGCCCGCAAAGAGCCTCGGGACCAAGAGGGGGATTAGCCAAAAACATTCAGTACTTC
- TRBJ1-1 - TRBV5-6 CASSWGGTEAFF TGTGCCAGCAGCTGGGGGGGTACTGAAGCTTTCTTT
TRBD1 TRBJ1-2 once TRBV7-2 CASSLRDRANTNYGYTF TGTGCCAGCAGCTTAAGGGACAGAGCAAATACTAACTATGGCTACACCTTC
- TRBJ1-1 - TRBV15 CATSRATTNTEAFF TGTGCCACCAGCAGAGCCACAACGAACACTGAAGCTTTCTTT
- TRBJ1-1 - TRBV19 CASSITQGITEAFF TGTGCCAGTAGTATAACTCAGGGAATTACTGAAGCTTTCTTT
TRBD2 TRBJ2-3 - TRBV13 CASSFGAGTTGTDTQYF TGTGCCAGCAGCTTTGGGGCCGGGACTACGGGCACAGATACGCAGTATTTT
- TRBJ1-2 - TRBV7-2 CASSLDQRRLNYGYTF TGTGCCAGCAGCTTAGACCAGAGGCGTCTTAACTATGGCTACACCTTC
TRBD1 TRBJ2-1 - TRBV19 CASSRQGGEINEQFF TGTGCCAGTAGTAGACAGGGGGGGGAGATCAATGAGCAGTTCTTC
TRBD1 TRBJ1-1 - TRBV7-9 CASSLAPQGVRGTEAFF TGTGCCAGCAGCTTAGCCCCACAGGGGGTGAGGGGCACTGAAGCTTTCTTT
TRBD1 TRBJ1-5 once TRBV19 CASSMGRQGAKPQHF TGTGCCAGTAGTATGGGGAGACAGGGGGCAAAGCCCCAGCATTTT
TRBD2 TRBJ2-5 - TRBV7-9 CASSSLRGGQETQYF TGTGCCAGCAGCTCGCTCCGGGGGGGCCAAGAGACCCAGTACTTC
TRBD1 TRBJ2-1 - TRBV7-9 CASSRPGGQGHNEQFF TGTGCCAGCAGCCGGCCCGGGGGACAGGGGCACAATGAGCAGTTCTTC
- TRBJ2-5 - TRBV6-1 CASERARYF TGTGCCAGCGAGAGGGCTCGGTACTTC
TRBD1 TRBJ1-2 - TRBV10-3 CAISESWTGANYGYTF TGTGCCATCAGTGAGTCCTGGACAGGGGCGAACTATGGCTACACCTTC
TRBD2 TRBJ2-4 - TRBV5-1 CASSREGLAGGAQNIQYF TGCGCCAGCAGCAGGGAGGGTCTAGCGGGGGGGGCACAAAACATTCAGTACTTC
- TRBJ1-6 once TRBV6-5 CASSSGQHNSPLHF TGTGCCAGCAGTTCCGGACAGCATAATTCACCCCTCCACTTT
TRBD1 TRBJ2-5 - TRBV7-9 CASTAGGQETQYF TGTGCCAGCACCGCAGGGGGTCAAGAGACCCAGTACTTC
TRBD1 TRBJ2-2 - TRBV6-5 CASSRRTGNTGELFF TGTGCCAGCAGTAGACGGACAGGGAACACCGGGGAGCTGTTTTTT
TRBD2 TRBJ2-3 - TRBV28 CATVSGGTDTQYF TGTGCCACCGTAAGCGGGGGCACAGATACGCAGTATTTT
TRBD1 TRBJ1-5 - TRBV6-5 CASSYTGGSNQPQHF TGTGCCAGCAGTTATACAGGGGGAAGCAATCAGCCCCAGCATTTT
TRBD2 TRBJ2-3 once TRBV19 CASSIVPSGGADTQYF TGTGCCAGTAGTATAGTTCCTAGCGGGGGGGCAGATACGCAGTATTTT